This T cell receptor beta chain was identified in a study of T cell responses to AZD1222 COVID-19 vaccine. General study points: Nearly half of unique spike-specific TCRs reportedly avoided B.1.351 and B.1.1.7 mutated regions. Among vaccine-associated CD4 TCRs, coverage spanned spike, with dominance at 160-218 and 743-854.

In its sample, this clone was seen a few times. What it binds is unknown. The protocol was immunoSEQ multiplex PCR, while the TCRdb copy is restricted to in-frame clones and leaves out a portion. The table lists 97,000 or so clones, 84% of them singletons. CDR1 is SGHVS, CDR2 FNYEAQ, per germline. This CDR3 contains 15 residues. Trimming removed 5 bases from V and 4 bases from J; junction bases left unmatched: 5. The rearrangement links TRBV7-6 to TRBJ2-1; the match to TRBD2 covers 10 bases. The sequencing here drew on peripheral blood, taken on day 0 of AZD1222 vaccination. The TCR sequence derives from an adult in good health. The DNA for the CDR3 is TGTGCCAGCAGCCAGGGGACTAGCGCGTACAATGAGCAGTTCTTC. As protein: CASSQGTSAYNEQFF.